This T cell receptor (beta chain) comes out of a study of blood T cell repertoires in COVID-19. Study in general: From the United States, Italy and Spain came samples of acute and convalescent COVID-19.

As handled by the study authors: Researchers report that nucleated cell counts were estimated from reference gene primer amplification. Method: immunoSEQ multiplex PCR; TCRdb's copy keeps in-frame clones and lacks some. The DNA was the basis for D and trimming; V, J and clone size are from that table. This table holds hundreds of thousands of clones, about 85% found once. Cohort 3 donors counted as recovered after two negative PCRs, clearance, or resolved symptoms. Remarks on this clone: Other DNA sequences in this sample translate to the same CDR3.

Germline V CDR1 and CDR2: SGHKS, YYEKEE (reference sequence). The CDR3 has 15 residues. V dropped 4 bases and J dropped 2; count of bases not matched to a gene: 3. The chain uses TRBV5-5 and TRBJ2-1, with 10 nucleotides matching TRBD2. The sequence was collected from a woman aged 45-60 years who had recovered from COVID-19. The sequencing input was PBMCs or T cells enriched from blood (not recorded which). The CDR3 DNA is TGTGCCAGCAGCCCCGGACTAGCGGCCTACAATGAGCAGTTCTTC. It yields the protein CASSPGLAAYNEQFF.